This T cell receptor (beta chain) was observed in a study of T cells in Graves' hyperthyroidism and ophthalmopathy. Overall study results and limits: Clonotypes that were expanded in thyroid above 0.001 mostly appeared in blood too.

Ophthalmopathy in the patients scored at least 3 on Clinical Activity Score and at least 4 on NOSPECS grade, lasting under 3 months. This clonotype was seen a few times. Its cognate antigen is unknown. CDR3 length equals 15 residues. In germline, CDR1 is DFQATT, CDR2 SNEGSKA (reference sequence). Trimming cost V 6 bases and J 0 bases; bases outside gene matches: 9. Regions amplified from RNA transcripts were the TCR beta CDR3 regions. TCR CDR3 underwent first-round RT-PCR with the HTBI primer set. TCRdb fed the multiplex PCR reads into MiXCR, producing one record per CDR3 protein. The profile shows around 600,000 distinct CDR3 sequences, about 14% of them singletons.

This clonotype was obtained from a woman aged 50 to 65 with Graves' ophthalmopathy. The sequencing input was blood. The chain carries TRBV20-1 and TRBJ2-3, with TRBD1 identical over 7 bases. The CDR3 spells CSANDRVRSTDTQYF. CDR3 in DNA: TGCAGTGCCAATGACAGGGTCCGGAGCACAGATACGCAGTATTTT.